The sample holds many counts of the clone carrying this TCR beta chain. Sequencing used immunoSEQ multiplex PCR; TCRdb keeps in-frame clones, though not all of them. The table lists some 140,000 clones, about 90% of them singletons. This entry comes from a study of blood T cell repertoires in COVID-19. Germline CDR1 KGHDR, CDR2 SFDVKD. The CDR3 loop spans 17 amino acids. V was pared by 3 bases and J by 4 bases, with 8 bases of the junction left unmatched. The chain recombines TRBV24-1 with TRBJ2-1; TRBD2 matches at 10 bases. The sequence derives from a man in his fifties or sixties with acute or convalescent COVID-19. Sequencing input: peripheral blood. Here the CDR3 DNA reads TGTGCCACCAGTGATCCATCTAGCGGGGGCGATTACAATGAGCAGTTCTTC. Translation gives CATSDPSSGGDYNEQFF.